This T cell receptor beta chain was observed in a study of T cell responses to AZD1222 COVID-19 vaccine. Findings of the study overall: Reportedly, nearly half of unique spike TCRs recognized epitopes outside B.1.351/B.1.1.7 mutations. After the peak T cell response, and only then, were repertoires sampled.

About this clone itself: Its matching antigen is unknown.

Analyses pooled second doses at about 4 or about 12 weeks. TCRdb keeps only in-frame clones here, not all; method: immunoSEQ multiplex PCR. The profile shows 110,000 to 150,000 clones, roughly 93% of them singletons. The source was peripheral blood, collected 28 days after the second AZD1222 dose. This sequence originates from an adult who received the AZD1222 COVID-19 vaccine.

For the CDR3, the DNA is TGTGCCAGCAGCCCCTCTAAGGATAGCAATCAGCCCCAGCATTTT. This translates into CASSPSKDSNQPQHF. The V call is TRBV7-2, the J call TRBJ1-5, with D unresolved. The germline V gene has CDR1 SGHTA and CDR2 FQGNSA. The CDR3 extends over 15 amino acids. V was shortened by 5 bases and J by 0 bases, with 11 bases between the two germline ends.